These 8 T cell receptor beta chains were sequenced from one sample in a study of cytomegalovirus exposure and HLA in healthy donors. The study ran its PCR with 60 Vbeta and 13 Jbeta primers. Using immunoSEQ multiplex PCR, the repertoire was profiled, and TCRdb retains in-frame clones only, with some absent. This sample's table has 100,000 to 150,000 clones. Sequenced input: PBMCs. The source is a man aged 18 to 30 in good health and CMV-seronegative.

The J gene is TRBJ2-7, the V gene TRBV27, with TRBD1 identical over 8 bases. The CDR3 loop spans 15 amino acids. Per the germline V gene, CDR1 is MNHEY and CDR2 is SMNVEV (reference sequence). Germline trimming cut 6 bases from V and 1 base from J; bases unmatched to any gene: 8. The CDR3 sequence is CASSYRQGRSYEQYF. The CDR3 region has the DNA TGTGCCAGCAGCTATCGACAGGGGCGTTCCTACGAGCAGTACTTC.

This chain connects TRBV6-5 to TRBJ1-1, with TRBD1 identical over 8 bases. The germline V gene encodes CDR1 MNHEY and CDR2 SVGAGI. Trimming took 2 bases from V and 6 from J; bases not matched to a gene: 8. CDR3 length equals 15 residues. CDR3 region: CASSYAGGANPEAFF. The CDR3 DNA is TGTGCCAGCAGTTACGCAGGGGGCGCAAACCCTGAAGCTTTCTTT.

The chain carries TRBV7-2 and TRBJ2-7, with unresolved D. V lost 1 base to trimming and J lost 3 bases, with 4 bases between them. The CDR3 runs 12 residues. CDR1 is SGHTA, CDR2 FQGNSA, per germline. The CDR3 sequence is CASSLVNYEQYF. The CDR3 nucleotides read TGTGCCAGCAGCTTAGTCAACTACGAGCAGTACTTC.

The rearrangement links TRBV7-3 to TRBJ2-6; no clear D. The germline V gene encodes CDR1 SGHTA and CDR2 FQGTGA. This CDR3 region has 15 residues. Trimming cost V 3 bases and J 0 bases, with 6 bases left between them. For the CDR3, the DNA is TGTGCCAGCAGCTTTTCGTTCTCTGGGGCCAACGTCCTGACTTTC. Protein product: CASSFSFSGANVLTF.

This chain uses TRBV5-1 with TRBJ1-6; 8 nucleotides line up with TRBD1. J lost 7 bases, V lost 4 bases, and 10 bases had no gene match. Germline V gives CDR1 SGHRS, CDR2 YFSETQ. The CDR3 spans 16 residues. CDR3 nucleotide sequence: TGCGCCAGCAGCCAAGGACAGGGTGGAAAGAATTCACCCCTCCACTTT. Residues: CASSQGQGGKNSPLHF.

J is TRBJ2-2 and V is TRBV4-1; 8 nucleotides match TRBD2. Germline V gene sequence: CDR1 MGHRA, CDR2 YSYEKL. J was trimmed by 4 bases and V by 5 bases; bases with no gene match: 9. CDR3 length equals 16 residues. CDR3 sequence (DNA): TGCGCCAGCAGCACGAGAGCGGGAGTTCGCACCGGGGAGCTGTTTTTT. Translated: CASSTRAGVRTGELFF.

The chain couples TRBV6-5 to TRBJ1-1; D unresolved. Germline V lookup: CDR1 MNHEY, CDR2 SVGAGI. The CDR3 consists of 14 residues. Between the trimmed V and J ends, which lost 2 bases and 7 bases, there was a span of 14 bases. CDR3: CASSYAGPPREAFF. The CDR3 coding sequence is TGTGCCAGCAGTTACGCTGGGCCGCCGCGTGAAGCTTTCTTT.

The chain couples TRBV9 to TRBJ1-1; a weak D match, TRBD1 (6 bases). Germline values: CDR1 SGDLS, CDR2 YYNGEE. Between the trimmed V and J ends, which lost 0 bases and 4 bases, there was a span of 7 bases. The CDR3 has 13 amino acids. CDR3 DNA: TGTGCCAGCAGCGTAGAACAGGGCACTGAAGCTTTCTTT. It is translated as CASSVEQGTEAFF.